These T cell receptor beta chains were read from a single sample in a study of radiotherapy plus CTLA-4 blockade in lung cancer. The protocol was immunoSEQ multiplex PCR, while the TCRdb copy is restricted to in-frame clones and leaves out a portion. Of 80,000 or so clones listed, around 78% are singletons. The sample here was peripheral blood, taken from a patient treated with radiotherapy plus ipilimumab. Receptor source: a human donor with non-small cell lung cancer whose response to radiotherapy plus ipilimumab could not be evaluated. Some clones in this sample may be carry-over from other donors' samples. Both conserved end residues are part of each CDR3. The D gene is left open where the match is weak. Expanded clones are given a class, and other clones once, few, many or no size at all.

>NA|NA|TRBV18|TRBJ1-2
TGTGCCAGCTCACCGGTTGCAGAGGTACCCCTCTATGGCTACACCTTC
CASSPVAEVPLYGYTF
>NA|TRBD1|TRBV4-3|TRBJ2-7
TGCGCCAGCAGCCAAGCGGGACAGGGATTTGGCGAGCAGTACTTC
CASSQAGQGFGEQYF
>NA|TRBD1|TRBV6-6|TRBJ1-6
TGTGCCAGCAGTTACTCCGACAGGGGGCGTAATTCACCCCTCCACTTT
CASSYSDRGRNSPLHF
>few|TRBD1|TRBV10-3|TRBJ1-1
TGTGCCATCAGTGCCCGCCGAGGACAGGGAACTGAAGCTTTCTTT
CAISARRGQGTEAFF
>NA|TRBD1|TRBV27|TRBJ1-6
TGTGCCAGCAGTCTAGGACAGGGTTCCCCTAATTCACCCCTCCACTTT
CASSLGQGSPNSPLHF
>NA|TRBD1|TRBV5-4|TRBJ2-5
TGTGCCAGCAGCTCGGACAGGGTCGGAGAGACCCAGTACTTC
CASSSDRVGETQYF
>NA|TRBD2|TRBV5-1|TRBJ2-1
TGCGCCAGCAGCGGTGGGGGGGAGTACAATGAGCAGTTCTTC
CASSGGGEYNEQFF
>NA|TRBD1|TRBV6-5|TRBJ1-2
TGTGCCAGCAGTTACTCGGGACAGGGGAGGCGAGGCTACACCTTC
CASSYSGQGRRGYTF
>NA|TRBD1|TRBV5-8|TRBJ1-1
TGTGCCAGCAGCATCCGACAGGGGGCTGCTTTCTTT
CASSIRQGAAFF
>NA|NA|TRBV7-2|TRBJ1-1
TGTGCCAGCAGCTTAGTAGGGGGGGAGACTGAAGCTTTCTTT
CASSLVGGETEAFF
>once|TRBD1|TRBV7-2|TRBJ1-2
TGTGCCAGCAGCATGGGGACAGGGGGGGCTACTGGCTACACCTTC
CASSMGTGGATGYTF
>NA|NA|TRBV5-6|TRBJ1-5
TGTGCCAGCAGCTTGTACAGGGCGTTCAATCAGCCCCAGCATTTT
CASSLYRAFNQPQHF
>few|NA|TRBV29-1|TRBJ1-2
TGCAGCGTTGAGGAGTCGATGGAGTATGGCTACACCTTC
CSVEESMEYGYTF
>NA|TRBD1|TRBV7-3|TRBJ2-7
TGTGCCAGCAGCCCATACGGACAGGGGCAGACCTACGAGCAGTACTTC
CASSPYGQGQTYEQYF
>NA|TRBD2|TRBV19|TRBJ2-3
TGTGCCAGTAGTATAGAAGCGGGGGGAGATACGCAGTATTTT
CASSIEAGGDTQYF
>NA|TRBD1|TRBV28|TRBJ1-1
TGTGCCAGCAGTTTCTCTCCCGGGACAGAGAACACTGAAGCTTTCTTT
CASSFSPGTENTEAFF
>NA|NA|TRBV19|TRBJ2-5
TGTGCCAGTAGTTTCCCAGGTGGAGAGACCCAGTACTTC
CASSFPGGETQYF
>NA|TRBD1|TRBV29-1|TRBJ2-3
TGCAGCAGCCGGGACAGGGTCACAGATACGCAGTATTTT
CSSRDRVTDTQYF
>once|TRBD1|TRBV5-4|TRBJ2-7
TGTGCCAGCAGCTTGAAGGCGGGACAGGGTTTTAGCGAGCAGTACTTC
CASSLKAGQGFSEQYF
>NA|NA|TRBV4-1|TRBJ1-6
TGTGCCAGCAGCCAAGATGGGCAGTATAATTCACCCCTCCACTTT
CASSQDGQYNSPLHF
>NA|TRBD1|TRBV5-1|TRBJ2-5
TGCGCCAGCAGCTTGGAACAGGGGTATACCCAGTACTTC
CASSLEQGYTQYF
>NA|TRBD1|TRBV28|TRBJ1-2
TGTGCCAGCAGTTTATGGGGGACAGGGAACCCTAACTATGGCTACACCTTC
CASSLWGTGNPNYGYTF
>few|NA|TRBV18|TRBJ1-3
TGTGCCAGCTCACCGGCTCCACCGAGGATCGGAAACACCATATATTTT
CASSPAPPRIGNTIYF
>NA|NA|TRBV19|TRBJ1-2
TGTGCCAGTAGTCCGGTTGGCTATGGCTACACCTTC
CASSPVGYGYTF
>NA|NA|TRBV5-5|TRBJ2-7
TGTGCCAGCAGCCAAGAGAACGGGGTCCTTGAGGAGCAGTACTTC
CASSQENGVLEEQYF